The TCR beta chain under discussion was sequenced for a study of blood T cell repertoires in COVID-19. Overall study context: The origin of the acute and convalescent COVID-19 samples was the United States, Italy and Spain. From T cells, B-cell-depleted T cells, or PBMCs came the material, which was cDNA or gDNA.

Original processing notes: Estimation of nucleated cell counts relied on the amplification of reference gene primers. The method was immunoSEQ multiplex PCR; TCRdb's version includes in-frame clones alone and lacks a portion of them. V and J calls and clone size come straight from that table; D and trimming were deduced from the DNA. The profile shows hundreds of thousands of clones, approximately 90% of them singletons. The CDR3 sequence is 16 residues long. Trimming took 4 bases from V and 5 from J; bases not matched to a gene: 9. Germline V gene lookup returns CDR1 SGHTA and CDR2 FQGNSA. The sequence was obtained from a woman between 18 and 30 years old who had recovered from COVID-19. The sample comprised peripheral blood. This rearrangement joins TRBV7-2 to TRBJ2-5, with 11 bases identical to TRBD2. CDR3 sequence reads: CASSSRLAGIWETQYF. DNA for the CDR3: TGTGCCAGCAGCTCGAGACTAGCGGGAATATGGGAGACCCAGTACTTC.